The 9 T cell receptor beta chains below come from one sample, sequenced in a study of blood T cell repertoires in COVID-19. Some clones are missing from TCRdb's copy, which holds only in-frame ones; the method was immunoSEQ multiplex PCR. The sample yields more than 70,000 clones, about 82% seen once. Sequences were obtained from peripheral blood. These receptors came from a woman aged 80 or over in a cohort sampled during active or convalescent COVID-19.

V usage is TRBV30 and J usage is TRBJ1-2; tentatively, D is TRBD1 (5 bases). From germline, CDR1 is GTSNPN and CDR2 SVGIG (reference sequence). V lost 1 base, J lost 0 bases, and 9 bases lay in between. This CDR3 has 14 residues. This CDR3 is CAWSGDWTNYGYTF. The CDR3 DNA is TGTGCCTGGAGTGGGGACTGGACTAACTATGGCTACACCTTC.

This clone has more than one count but fewer than ten. V usage is TRBV2 and J usage is TRBJ1-2; D is uncertain. The germline V gene encodes CDR1 SNHLY and CDR2 FYNNEI. With 4 bases removed from V and 10 bases from J, the gap between germline ends came to 10 bases. The CDR3 has 11 residues. CDR3 nucleotides: TGTGCCAGCAGTGGAGGGCGGCACTACACCTTC. Protein sequence: CASSGGRHYTF.

This clone has a single count. The chain carries TRBV28 and TRBJ1-1; 7 nucleotides align to TRBD1. Trimming took 5 bases from V and 3 from J; bases not matched to a gene: 6. The V gene's germline CDR1 is MDHEN and CDR2 SYDVKM. CDR3 length: 14 amino acids. The CDR3 DNA is TGTGCCAGCAGTAGAGACAGGGTCGACACTGAAGCTTTCTTT. Residues: CASSRDRVDTEAFF.

J is TRBJ2-2 and V is TRBV9, with 8 bases that match TRBD2. The length of the CDR3 is 17 residues. Per germline, CDR1 SGDLS and CDR2 YYNGEE. Trimming cost V 0 bases and J 5 bases; bases outside gene matches: 9. In DNA, the CDR3 is TGTGCCAGCAGCGTAGTAGCGGGATCCGTGGGGACCGGGGAGCTGTTTTTT. Its protein product is CASSVVAGSVGTGELFF.

This chain uses TRBV9 with TRBJ1-2; weak D call: TRBD1 (5 bases). This CDR3 comprises 14 residues. V was shortened by 4 bases and J by 2 bases, with 12 bases between the two germline ends. Germline V lookup: CDR1 SGDLS, CDR2 YYNGEE. The CDR3 DNA reads TGTGCCAGCAGCCCTAATGGGGGGAACTATGGCTACACCTTC. Amino acids: CASSPNGGNYGYTF.

The V and J genes are TRBV5-1 and TRBJ2-1, with 7 positions matching TRBD2. J gave up 0 bases and V 4 bases, and 4 bases lay outside the gene matches. Germline CDR1 and CDR2: SGHRS and YFSETQ. CDR3 size: 15 residues. This CDR3 reads CASSTSGNSYNEQFF. The CDR3 DNA is TGCGCCAGCAGCACCAGCGGGAACTCCTACAATGAGCAGTTCTTC.

This sequence joins TRBV10-1 and TRBJ2-3; 12 bases match TRBD2. Germline V CDR1 and CDR2: WNHNN, SYGVQD (reference sequence). The CDR3 is made up of 17 amino acids. Losses at the gene ends were 2 bases for V and 3 bases for J; bases not matched to a gene: 6. The CDR3 reads CASSEMSSGRGTDTQYF. The CDR3 DNA sequence: TGCGCCAGCAGTGAGATGTCTAGCGGGAGGGGTACAGATACGCAGTATTTT.

The V call is TRBV7-2, the J call TRBJ1-3, with D tentatively TRBD1 (6 bases). Trimming took 3 bases from V and 0 from J, leaving 15 bases between them. The germline gives CDR1 SGHTA, CDR2 FQGNSA. The CDR3 is 17 residues long. CDR3: CASSFSGTKNSGNTIYF. The CDR3 nucleotides read TGTGCCAGCAGCTTCTCCGGGACAAAAAACTCTGGAAACACCATATATTTT.

The V call is TRBV18, the J call TRBJ2-2; 7 nucleotides match TRBD1. CDR3 length: 18 residues. Germline assignment: CDR1 KGHSH and CDR2 LQKENI. V trimming: 0 bases; J trimming: 7 bases; junction bases outside the gene matches: 14. The CDR3 protein is CASSPPGRLDRVYGELFF. CDR3 coding DNA: TGTGCCAGCTCACCACCCGGCCGTCTAGACAGGGTATACGGGGAGCTGTTTTTT.